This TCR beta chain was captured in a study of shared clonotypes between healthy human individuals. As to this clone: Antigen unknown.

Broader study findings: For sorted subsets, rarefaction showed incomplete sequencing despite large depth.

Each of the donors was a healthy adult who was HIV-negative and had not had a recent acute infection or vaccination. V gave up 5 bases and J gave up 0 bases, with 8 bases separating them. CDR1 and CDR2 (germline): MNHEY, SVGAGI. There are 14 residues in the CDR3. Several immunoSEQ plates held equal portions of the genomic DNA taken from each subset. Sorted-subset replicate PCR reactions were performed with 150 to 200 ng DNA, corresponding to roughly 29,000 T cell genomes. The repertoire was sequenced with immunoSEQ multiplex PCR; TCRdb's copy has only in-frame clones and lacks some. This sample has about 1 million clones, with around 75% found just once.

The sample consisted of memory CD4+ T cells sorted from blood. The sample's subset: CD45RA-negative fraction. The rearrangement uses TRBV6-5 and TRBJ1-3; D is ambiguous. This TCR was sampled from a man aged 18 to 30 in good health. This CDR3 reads CASSPLASGNTIYF. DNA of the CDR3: TGTGCCAGCAGTCCCCTAGCCTCTGGAAACACCATATATTTT.